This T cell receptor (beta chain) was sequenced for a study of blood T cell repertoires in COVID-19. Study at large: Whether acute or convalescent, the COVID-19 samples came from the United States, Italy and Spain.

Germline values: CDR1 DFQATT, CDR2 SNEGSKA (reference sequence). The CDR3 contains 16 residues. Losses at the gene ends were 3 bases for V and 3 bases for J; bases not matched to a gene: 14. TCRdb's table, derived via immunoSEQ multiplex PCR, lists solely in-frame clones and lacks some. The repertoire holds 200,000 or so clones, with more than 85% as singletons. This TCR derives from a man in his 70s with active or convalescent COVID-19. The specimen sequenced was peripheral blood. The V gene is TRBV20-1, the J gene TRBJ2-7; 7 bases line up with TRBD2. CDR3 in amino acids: CSASSGLAGVDYEQYF. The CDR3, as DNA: TGCAGTGCTAGTTCTGGGCTTGCGGGAGTGGACTACGAGCAGTACTTC.